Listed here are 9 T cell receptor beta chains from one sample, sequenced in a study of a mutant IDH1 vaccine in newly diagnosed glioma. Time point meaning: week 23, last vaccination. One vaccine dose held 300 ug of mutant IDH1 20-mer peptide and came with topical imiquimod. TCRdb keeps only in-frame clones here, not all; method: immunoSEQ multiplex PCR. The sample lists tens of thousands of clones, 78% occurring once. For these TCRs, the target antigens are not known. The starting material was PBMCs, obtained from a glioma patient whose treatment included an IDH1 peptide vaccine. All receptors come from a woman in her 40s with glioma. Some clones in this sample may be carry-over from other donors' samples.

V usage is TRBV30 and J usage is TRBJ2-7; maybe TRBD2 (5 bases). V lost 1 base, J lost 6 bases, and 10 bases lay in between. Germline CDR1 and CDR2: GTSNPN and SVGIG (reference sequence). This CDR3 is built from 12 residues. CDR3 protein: CAWSGTVSEQYF. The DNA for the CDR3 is TGTGCCTGGAGTGGGACTGTATCCGAGCAGTACTTC. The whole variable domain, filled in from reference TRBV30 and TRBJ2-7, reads SQTIHQWPATLVQPVGSPLSLECTVEGTSNPNLYWYRQAAGRGLQLLFYSVGIGQISSEVPQNLSASRPQDRQFILSSKKLLLSDSGFYLCAWSGTVSEQYFGPGTRLTVT.

CDR3 DNA: TGTGCCAGCAGCTTAGGGACAGCCGTCTATAATTCACCCCTCCACTTT. Translation: CASSLGTAVYNSPLHF. The J gene is TRBJ1-6, the V gene TRBV7-2; D perhaps matches TRBD1 (6 bases). Between the trimmed V and J ends, which lost 1 base and 3 bases, there was a span of 10 bases. The CDR3 runs 16 residues. Germline V gives CDR1 SGHTA, CDR2 FQGNSA.

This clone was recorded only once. CDR3 DNA: TGTGCCACCAGCAGGCGACAGTCCTCTGGGGCCAACGTCCTGACTTTC. It encodes CATSRRQSSGANVLTF. V gene TRBV15 combines with J gene TRBJ2-6, with D tentatively TRBD1 (5 bases). CDR3 length: 16 residues. Germline V CDR1 and CDR2: LNHNV, YYDKDF (reference sequence). Between the trimmed V and J ends, which lost 3 bases and 0 bases, there was a span of 9 bases.

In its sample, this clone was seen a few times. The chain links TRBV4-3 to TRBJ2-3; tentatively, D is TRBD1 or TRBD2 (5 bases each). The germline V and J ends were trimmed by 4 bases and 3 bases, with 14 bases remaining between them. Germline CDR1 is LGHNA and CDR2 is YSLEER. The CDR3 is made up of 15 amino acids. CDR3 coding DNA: TGCGCCAGCAGCCTGGGCAGGGAGCGGACAGATACGCAGTATTTT. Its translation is CASSLGRERTDTQYF.

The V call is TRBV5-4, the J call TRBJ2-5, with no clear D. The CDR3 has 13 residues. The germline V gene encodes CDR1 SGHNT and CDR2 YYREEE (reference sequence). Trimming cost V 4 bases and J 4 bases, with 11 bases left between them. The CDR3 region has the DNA TGTGCCAGCAGCCCGAGAGGTAGAGAGACCCAGTACTTC. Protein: CASSPRGRETQYF.

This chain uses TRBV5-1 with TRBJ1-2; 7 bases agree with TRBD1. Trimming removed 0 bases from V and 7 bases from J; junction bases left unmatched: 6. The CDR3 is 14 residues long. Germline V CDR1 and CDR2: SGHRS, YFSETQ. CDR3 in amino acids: CASSLGRQGGGYTF. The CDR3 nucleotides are TGCGCCAGCAGCTTGGGGAGACAGGGCGGTGGCTACACCTTC.

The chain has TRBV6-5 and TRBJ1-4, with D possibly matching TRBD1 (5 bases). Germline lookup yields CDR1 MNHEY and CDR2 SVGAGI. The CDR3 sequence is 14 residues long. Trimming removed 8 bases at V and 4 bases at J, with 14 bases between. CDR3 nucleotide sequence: TGTGCCAGCCGCCGGACGGGGGGTAATGAAAAACTGTTTTTT. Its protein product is CASRRTGGNEKLFF.

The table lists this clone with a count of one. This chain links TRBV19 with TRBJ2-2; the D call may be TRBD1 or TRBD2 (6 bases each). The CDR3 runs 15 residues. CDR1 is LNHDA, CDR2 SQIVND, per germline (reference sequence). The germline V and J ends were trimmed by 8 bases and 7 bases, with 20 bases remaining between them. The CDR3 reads CASSRGTRGIGELFF. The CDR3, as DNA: TGTGCCAGTTCACGCGGGACCAGGGGCATCGGGGAGCTGTTTTTT. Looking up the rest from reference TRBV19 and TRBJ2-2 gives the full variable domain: DGGITQSPKYLFRKEGQNVTLSCEQNLNHDAMYWYRQDPGQGLRLIYYSQIVNDFQKGDIAEGYSVSREKKESFPLTVTSAQKNPTAFYLCASSRGTRGIGELFFGEGSRLTVL.

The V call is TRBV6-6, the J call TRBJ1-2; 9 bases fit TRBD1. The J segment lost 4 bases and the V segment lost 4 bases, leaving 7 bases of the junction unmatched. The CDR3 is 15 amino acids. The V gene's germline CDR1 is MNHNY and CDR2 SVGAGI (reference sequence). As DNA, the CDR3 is TGTGCCAGCAGTTCAGAGGACAGGGGCTCCTATGGCTACACCTTC. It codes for CASSSEDRGSYGYTF.